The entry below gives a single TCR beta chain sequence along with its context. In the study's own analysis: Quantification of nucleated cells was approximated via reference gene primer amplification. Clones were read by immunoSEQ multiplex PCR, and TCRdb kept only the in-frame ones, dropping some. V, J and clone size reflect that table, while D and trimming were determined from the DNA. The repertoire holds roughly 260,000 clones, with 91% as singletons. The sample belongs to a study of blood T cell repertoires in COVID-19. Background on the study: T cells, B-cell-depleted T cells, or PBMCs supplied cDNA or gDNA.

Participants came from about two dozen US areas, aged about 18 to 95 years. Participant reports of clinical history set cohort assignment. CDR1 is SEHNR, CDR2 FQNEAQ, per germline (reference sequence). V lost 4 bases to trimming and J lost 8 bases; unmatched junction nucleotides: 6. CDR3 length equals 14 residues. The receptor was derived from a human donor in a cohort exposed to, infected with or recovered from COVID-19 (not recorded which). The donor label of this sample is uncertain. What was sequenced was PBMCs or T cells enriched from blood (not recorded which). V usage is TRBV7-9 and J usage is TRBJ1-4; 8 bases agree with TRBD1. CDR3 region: CASSSTGTGEKLFF. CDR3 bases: TGTGCCAGCAGCTCGACCGGGACAGGAGAAAAACTGTTTTTT.